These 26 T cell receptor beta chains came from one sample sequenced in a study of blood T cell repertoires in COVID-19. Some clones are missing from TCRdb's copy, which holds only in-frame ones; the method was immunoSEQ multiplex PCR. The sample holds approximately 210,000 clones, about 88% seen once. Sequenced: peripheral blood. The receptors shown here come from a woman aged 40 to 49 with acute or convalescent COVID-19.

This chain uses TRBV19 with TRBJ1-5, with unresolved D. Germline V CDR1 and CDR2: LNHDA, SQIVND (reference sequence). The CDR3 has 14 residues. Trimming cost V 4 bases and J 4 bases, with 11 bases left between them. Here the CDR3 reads CASSTDGVNQPQHF. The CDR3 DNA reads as TGTGCCAGTAGTACCGACGGGGTAAATCAGCCCCAGCATTTT.

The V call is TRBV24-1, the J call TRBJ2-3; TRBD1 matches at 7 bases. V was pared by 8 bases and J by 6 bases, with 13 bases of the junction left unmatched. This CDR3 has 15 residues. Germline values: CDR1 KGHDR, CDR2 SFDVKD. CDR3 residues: CATIGDRAEGDTQYF. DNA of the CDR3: TGTGCCACCATCGGCGACAGGGCCGAGGGGGATACGCAGTATTTT.

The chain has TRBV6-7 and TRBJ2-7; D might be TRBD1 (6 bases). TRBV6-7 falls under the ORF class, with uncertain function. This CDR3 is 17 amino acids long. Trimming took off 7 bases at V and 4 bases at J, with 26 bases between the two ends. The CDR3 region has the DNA TGTGCCAGCACCATACCCCCCTGGGGGACACAAGATTACGAGCAGTACGTC. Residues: CASTIPPWGTQDYEQYV.

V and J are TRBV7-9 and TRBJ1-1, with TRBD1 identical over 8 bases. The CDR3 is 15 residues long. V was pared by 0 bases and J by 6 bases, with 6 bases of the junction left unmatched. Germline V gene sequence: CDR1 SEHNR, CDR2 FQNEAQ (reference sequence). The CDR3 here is CASSLAQSTGAEAFF. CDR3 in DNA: TGTGCCAGCAGCTTAGCGCAATCGACAGGGGCTGAAGCTTTCTTT.

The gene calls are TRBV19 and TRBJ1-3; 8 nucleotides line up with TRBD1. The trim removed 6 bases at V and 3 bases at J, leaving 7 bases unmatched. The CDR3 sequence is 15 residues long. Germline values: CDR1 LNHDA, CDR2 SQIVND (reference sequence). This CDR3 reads CASSHQGANGNTIYF. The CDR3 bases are TGTGCCAGTAGCCACCAGGGGGCCAATGGAAACACCATATATTTT. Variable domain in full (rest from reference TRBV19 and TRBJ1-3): DGGITQSPKYLFRKEGQNVTLSCEQNLNHDAMYWYRQDPGQGLRLIYYSQIVNDFQKGDIAEGYSVSREKKESFPLTVTSAQKNPTAFYLCASSHQGANGNTIYFGEGSWLTVV.

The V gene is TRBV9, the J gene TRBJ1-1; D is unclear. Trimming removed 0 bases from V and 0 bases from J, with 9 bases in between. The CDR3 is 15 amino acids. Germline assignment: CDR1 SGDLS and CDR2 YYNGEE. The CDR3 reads CASSVDPQVNTEAFF. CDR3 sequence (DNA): TGTGCCAGCAGCGTAGACCCCCAGGTGAACACTGAAGCTTTCTTT.

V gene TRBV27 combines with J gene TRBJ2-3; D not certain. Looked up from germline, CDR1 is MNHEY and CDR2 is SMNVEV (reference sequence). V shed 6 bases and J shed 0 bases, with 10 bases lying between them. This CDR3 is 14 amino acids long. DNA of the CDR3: TGTGCCAGCAGCCCAAGCCCGAGCACAGATACGCAGTATTTT. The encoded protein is CASSPSPSTDTQYF.

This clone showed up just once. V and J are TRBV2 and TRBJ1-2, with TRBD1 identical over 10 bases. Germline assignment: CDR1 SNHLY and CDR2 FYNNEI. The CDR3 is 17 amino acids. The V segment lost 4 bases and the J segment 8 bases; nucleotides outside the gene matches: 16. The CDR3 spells CASSGGQGTFSSRGYTF. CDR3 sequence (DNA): TGTGCCAGCAGTGGGGGACAGGGGACCTTCTCAAGCCGGGGCTACACCTTC.

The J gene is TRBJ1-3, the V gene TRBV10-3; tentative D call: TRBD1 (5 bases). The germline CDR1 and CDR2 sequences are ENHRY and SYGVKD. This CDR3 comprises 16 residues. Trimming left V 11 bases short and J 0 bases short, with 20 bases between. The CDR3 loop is CASRGAGTYSGNTIYF. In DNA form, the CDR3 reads TGTGCCTCCAGAGGCGCAGGGACTTACTCTGGAAACACCATATATTTT.

Here the CDR3 reads CASSLFEGGGADTQYF. In DNA form, the CDR3 reads TGTGCCAGCAGCTTGTTCGAGGGGGGGGGCGCAGATACGCAGTATTTT. The rearrangement links TRBV5-5 to TRBJ2-3, with D tentatively TRBD2 (7 bases). The CDR3 sequence is 16 residues long. Germline V CDR1 and CDR2: SGHKS, YYEKEE (reference sequence). The V gene lost 1 base and the J gene lost 4 bases, with 16 bases spanning the gap.

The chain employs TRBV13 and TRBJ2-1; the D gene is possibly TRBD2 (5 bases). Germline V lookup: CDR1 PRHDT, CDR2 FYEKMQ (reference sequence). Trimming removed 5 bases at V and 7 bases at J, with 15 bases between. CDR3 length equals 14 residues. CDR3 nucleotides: TGTGCCAGCAGCCCCGGGGTAGCGCGTAATGAGCAGTTCTTC. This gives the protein CASSPGVARNEQFF.

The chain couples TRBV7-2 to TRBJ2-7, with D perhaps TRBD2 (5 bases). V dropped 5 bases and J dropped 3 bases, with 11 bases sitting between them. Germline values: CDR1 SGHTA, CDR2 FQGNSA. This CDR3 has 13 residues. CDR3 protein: CASSLTGDYEQYV. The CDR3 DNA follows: TGTGCCAGCAGCCTAACCGGGGACTACGAGCAGTACGTC.

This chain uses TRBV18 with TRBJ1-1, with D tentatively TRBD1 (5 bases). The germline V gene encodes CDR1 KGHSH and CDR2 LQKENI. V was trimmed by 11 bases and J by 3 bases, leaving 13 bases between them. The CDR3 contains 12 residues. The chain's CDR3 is CAGGAVYTEAFF. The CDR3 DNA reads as TGTGCCGGTGGGGCGGTCTACACTGAAGCTTTCTTT.

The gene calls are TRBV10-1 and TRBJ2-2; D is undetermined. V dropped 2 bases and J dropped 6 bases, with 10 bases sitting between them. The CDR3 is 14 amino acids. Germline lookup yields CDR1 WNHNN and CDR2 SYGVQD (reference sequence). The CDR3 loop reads CASSEPYGSGELFF. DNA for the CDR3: TGCGCCAGCAGTGAGCCCTACGGGTCCGGGGAGCTGTTTTTT.

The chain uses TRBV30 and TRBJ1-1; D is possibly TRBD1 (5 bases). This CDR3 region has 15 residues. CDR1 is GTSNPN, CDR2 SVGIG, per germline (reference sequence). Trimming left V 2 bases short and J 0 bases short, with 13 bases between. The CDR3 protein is CAWSQGRGMNTEAFF. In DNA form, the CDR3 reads TGTGCCTGGAGTCAGGGTAGGGGAATGAACACTGAAGCTTTCTTT.

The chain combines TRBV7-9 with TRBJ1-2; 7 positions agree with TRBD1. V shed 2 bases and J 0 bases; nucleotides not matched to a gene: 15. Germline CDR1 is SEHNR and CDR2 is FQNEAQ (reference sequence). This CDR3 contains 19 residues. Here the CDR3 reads CASSLRRGQFGSANYGYTF. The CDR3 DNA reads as TGTGCCAGCAGCTTAAGGCGGGGACAGTTTGGTTCGGCTAACTATGGCTACACCTTC.

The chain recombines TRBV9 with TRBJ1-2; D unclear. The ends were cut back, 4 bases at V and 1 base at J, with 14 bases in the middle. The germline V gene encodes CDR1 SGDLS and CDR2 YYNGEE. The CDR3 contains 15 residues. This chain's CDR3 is CASSSRSGDNYGYTF. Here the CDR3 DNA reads TGTGCCAGCAGCTCCCGTTCCGGGGATAACTATGGCTACACCTTC.

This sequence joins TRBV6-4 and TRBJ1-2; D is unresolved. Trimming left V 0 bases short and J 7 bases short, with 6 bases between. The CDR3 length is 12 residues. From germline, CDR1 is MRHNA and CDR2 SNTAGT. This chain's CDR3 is CASSDSGSGYTF. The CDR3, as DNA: TGTGCCAGCAGTGACTCAGGGAGTGGCTACACCTTC.

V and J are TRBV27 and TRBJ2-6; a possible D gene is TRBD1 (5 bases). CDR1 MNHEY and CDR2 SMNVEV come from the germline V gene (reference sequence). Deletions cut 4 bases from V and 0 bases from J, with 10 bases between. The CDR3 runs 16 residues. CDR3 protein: CASSSPGLSGANVLTF. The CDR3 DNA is TGTGCCAGCAGTTCCCCAGGGCTCTCTGGGGCCAACGTCCTGACTTTC.

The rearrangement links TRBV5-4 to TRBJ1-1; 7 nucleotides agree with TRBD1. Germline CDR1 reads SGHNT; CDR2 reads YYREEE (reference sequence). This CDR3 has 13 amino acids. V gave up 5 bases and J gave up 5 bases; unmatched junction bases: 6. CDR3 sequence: CASSWTGGTEAFF. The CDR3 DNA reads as TGTGCCAGCAGTTGGACAGGCGGGACTGAAGCTTTCTTT. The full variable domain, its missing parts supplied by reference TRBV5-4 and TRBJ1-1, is ETGVTQSPTHLIKTRGQQVTLRCSSQSGHNTVSWYQQALGQGPQFIFQYYREEENGRGNFPPRFSGLQFPNYSSELNVNALELDDSALYLCASSWTGGTEAFFGQGTRLTVV.

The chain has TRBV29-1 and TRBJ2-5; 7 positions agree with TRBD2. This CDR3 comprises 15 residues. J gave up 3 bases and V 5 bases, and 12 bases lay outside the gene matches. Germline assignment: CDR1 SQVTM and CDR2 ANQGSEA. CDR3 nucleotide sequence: TGCAGCGTTTCTCTCCGCGGGGGAGGTAAAGAGACCCAGTACTTC. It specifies CSVSLRGGGKETQYF.

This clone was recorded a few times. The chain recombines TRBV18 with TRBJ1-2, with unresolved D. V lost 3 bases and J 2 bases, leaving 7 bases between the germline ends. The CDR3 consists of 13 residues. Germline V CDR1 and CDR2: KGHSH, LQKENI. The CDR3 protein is CASSPARNYGYTF. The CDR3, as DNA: TGTGCCAGCTCACCGGCCAGGAACTATGGCTACACCTTC. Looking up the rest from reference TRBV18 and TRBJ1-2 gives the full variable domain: NAGVMQNPRHLVRRRGQEARLRCSPMKGHSHVYWYRQLPEEGLKFMVYLQKENIIDESGMPKERFSAEFPKEGPSILRIQQVVRGDSAAYFCASSPARNYGYTFGSGTRLTVV.

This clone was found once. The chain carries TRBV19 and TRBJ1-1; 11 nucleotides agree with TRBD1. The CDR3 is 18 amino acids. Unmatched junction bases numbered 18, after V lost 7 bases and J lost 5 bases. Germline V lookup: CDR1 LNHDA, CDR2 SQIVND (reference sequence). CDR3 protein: CASKGTLTGTGGRTEAFF. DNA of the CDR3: TGTGCCAGTAAGGGGACCTTAACCGGGACAGGGGGTCGGACTGAAGCTTTCTTT.

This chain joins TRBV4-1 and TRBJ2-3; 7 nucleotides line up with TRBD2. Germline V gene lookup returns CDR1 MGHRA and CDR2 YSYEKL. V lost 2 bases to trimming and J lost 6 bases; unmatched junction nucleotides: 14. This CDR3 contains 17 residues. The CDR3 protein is CASSQLGGLVARDTQYF. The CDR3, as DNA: TGCGCCAGCAGCCAATTGGGAGGACTAGTGGCTCGCGATACGCAGTATTTT.

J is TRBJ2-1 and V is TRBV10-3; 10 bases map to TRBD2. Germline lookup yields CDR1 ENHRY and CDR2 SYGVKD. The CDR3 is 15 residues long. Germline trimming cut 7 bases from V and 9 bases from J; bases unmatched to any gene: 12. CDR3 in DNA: TGTGCCATCATTGGGGTGCTAGCGGGGGTAACTGAGCAGTTCTTC. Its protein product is CAIIGVLAGVTEQFF.

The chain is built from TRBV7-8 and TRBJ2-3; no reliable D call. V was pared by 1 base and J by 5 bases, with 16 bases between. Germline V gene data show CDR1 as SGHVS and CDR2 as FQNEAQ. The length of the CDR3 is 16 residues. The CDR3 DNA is TGTGCCAGCAGCTTAGTTCGCTACTTCTTGAGAGATACGCAGTATTTT. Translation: CASSLVRYFLRDTQYF.